A selection of T cell receptor beta chains follows, all from one sample in a study of blood T cell repertoires in COVID-19. Profiled with immunoSEQ multiplex PCR; TCRdb holds only in-frame clones, not every one. The sample holds hundreds of thousands of clones; more than 80% are singletons and the top ten take around 1.1%. Sequenced material: PBMCs or T cells enriched from blood (not recorded which). The receptor set was obtained from a man under 40 who had recovered from COVID-19. The CDR3 runs from the conserved cysteine through the conserved F or W. D genes are given only for firm matches. Size tells how often a clone was seen (once, few, many) or the class of an expanded clone, and some rows leave it out.

V	J	D	size	DNA	CDR3
TRBV15	TRBJ2-1	TRBD2	NA	TGTGCCACCAGCCCATGGGGCGGGAGCTACAATGAGCAGTTCTTC	CATSPWGGSYNEQFF
TRBV5-1	TRBJ2-7	TRBD2	NA	TGCGCCAGCAGCTGGGCTAGCGGGAGTTTCTACGAGCAGTACTTC	CASSWASGSFYEQYF
TRBV5-6	TRBJ1-2	NA	NA	TGTGCCAGCAGCTTGGTGGCAGGCAGGATCGGTAACTATGGCTACACCTTC	CASSLVAGRIGNYGYTF
TRBV15	TRBJ1-2	TRBD1	NA	TGTGCCACCAGCAGAGATCGGTTGGAACAGGGGGCAGGCTATGGCTACACCTTC	CATSRDRLEQGAGYGYTF
TRBV4-1	TRBJ1-1	NA	NA	TGCGCCAGCACTTCCCGGGAGGAGAACACTGAAGCTTTCTTT	CASTSREENTEAFF
TRBV5-4	TRBJ1-1	TRBD1	NA	TGTGCCAGCAGTTTAGACAGGGGACTGAACACTGAAGCTTTCTTT	CASSLDRGLNTEAFF
TRBV27	TRBJ2-1	NA	NA	TGTGCCAGCAGTAGGGACGGGAGCGGACCCTACAATGAGCAGTTCTTC	CASSRDGSGPYNEQFF
TRBV5-1	TRBJ2-5	TRBD1	NA	TGCGCCAGCAGCGACCGGGACAGAAACCAAGAGACCCAGTACTTC	CASSDRDRNQETQYF
TRBV2	TRBJ2-7	NA	once	TGTGCCAGCAGTTTTGGACAAGACGTATCCTACGAGCAGTACTTC	CASSFGQDVSYEQYF
TRBV5-1	TRBJ2-1	NA	NA	TGCGCCAGCAGCTCCCCCCCTGGACAGAGCGGGGAAATCTACAATGAGCAGTTCTTC	CASSSPPGQSGEIYNEQFF
TRBV24-1	TRBJ1-4	TRBD1	NA	TGTGCCACCAGTGACGGAGGGACAGGAGCTAATGAAAAACTGTTTTTT	CATSDGGTGANEKLFF
TRBV25-1	TRBJ2-1	TRBD1	NA	TGTGCCAGCAGATCCGGGACAGGGGGCATTGAGCAGTTCTTC	CASRSGTGGIEQFF
TRBV28	TRBJ2-7	TRBD2	NA	TGTGCCAGCGGGAGGGCGGGCTCCTACGAGCAGTACTTC	CASGRAGSYEQYF
TRBV4-2	TRBJ2-2	TRBD2	NA	TGTGCCAGCAGCCAATTTCTCGGACTAGCGGGGGGCGGGGAGCTGTTTTTT	CASSQFLGLAGGGELFF
TRBV7-3	TRBJ1-1	NA	NA	TGTGCCAGCAGCCAGGACTGGAACACTGAAGCTTTCTTT	CASSQDWNTEAFF
TRBV5-6	TRBJ2-1	TRBD1	NA	TGTGCCAGCAGCCGCGTGGGACAGGGGGCACGTGAGCAGTTCTTC	CASSRVGQGAREQFF
TRBV11-1	TRBJ2-1	NA	NA	TGTGCCAGCAGCTTGGGCAGGGACTATGAGCAGTTCTTC	CASSLGRDYEQFF
TRBV5-4	TRBJ2-7	NA	NA	TGTGCCAGCAGCTTGGGGGCGGGGTGGGACTACGAGCAGTACTTC	CASSLGAGWDYEQYF
TRBV3-1/TRBV3-2	TRBJ2-7	NA	NA	TGTGCCAGCAGCCAACATACCAGGCAGCAGTACTTC	CASSQHTRQQYF
TRBV5-1	TRBJ1-1	TRBD1	NA	TGCGCCAGCAGCTTGGCCCTACTGGAGGACAGGGTCGACACTGAAGCTTTCTTT	CASSLALLEDRVDTEAFF
TRBV18	TRBJ1-5	TRBD1	NA	TGTGCCAGCTCACCAGCGGGACAGGGGGAGAATCAGCCCCAGCATTTT	CASSPAGQGENQPQHF
TRBV5-1	TRBJ2-1	TRBD2	NA	TGCGCCAGCAGCTTGGACAGCGGGAGAAGAGGTGAGCAGTTCTTC	CASSLDSGRRGEQFF
TRBV2	TRBJ2-7	TRBD2	NA	TGTGCCAGCAACCCGGGACTAGCGGGAGTAGGAGAGCAGTACTTC	CASNPGLAGVGEQYF
TRBV24-1	TRBJ2-2	NA	NA	TGTGCCACCAGTGACTATCAGGGTGGGCTGTTTTTT	CATSDYQGGLFF
TRBV29-1	TRBJ1-1	TRBD1	NA	TGCAGCGGAACAGGGGTAATGAACACTGAAGCTTTCTTT	CSGTGVMNTEAFF
TRBV3-1/TRBV3-2	TRBJ1-2	NA	NA	TGTGCCAGCAGCCAAATCTCTAACTATGGCTACACCTTC	CASSQISNYGYTF